This record covers a single T cell receptor beta chain. Its antigen is undetermined. Per germline, CDR1 SGHNT and CDR2 YYREEE (reference sequence). V gave up 4 bases and J gave up 0 bases, with 16 bases separating them. The CDR3 contains 16 residues. The record originates from a study of cytomegalovirus exposure and HLA in healthy donors. The PCR ran on 60 Vbeta and 13 Jbeta primers. The data were produced by immunoSEQ multiplex PCR, yet TCRdb's version contains in-frame clones alone and is incomplete. The data contain 100,000 to 150,000 clones, about three quarters of them seen just once; the ten biggest clones take up roughly 8.2%. Study conclusions and caveats: It was approximately 160 TCR beta chains that were listed as cytomegalovirus-associated.

This chain links TRBV5-4 with TRBJ1-2; D perhaps matches TRBD1 (5 bases). Sequencing was performed on PBMCs. The sequence was obtained from a woman aged 40 to 50 in good health and CMV-seropositive. CDR3 nucleotide sequence: TGTGCCAGCAGCCCGGGGGGGGGAATGTCTAACTATGGCTACACCTTC. Its translation is CASSPGGGMSNYGYTF.